The clone carrying this TCR beta chain has just one count. The record originates from a study of blood T cells in healthy people across ages. Next came a second PCR, run for about 7 to 12 cycles, which used a sample-barcoded 5' primer along with a J-beta primer mix. From the 5' RACE reads, TCRdb called clonotypes with MiXCR, one entry per CDR3 protein. Of 1.2 million to 1.5 million distinct CDR3 sequences in the sample, roughly 64% are singletons; the top ten hold over 6.5%. Germline CDR1 SGHRS, CDR2 YFSETQ. The ends lost 0 bases at V and 7 bases at J; junction bases unmatched: 4. This CDR3 region has 14 residues.

V usage is TRBV5-1 and J usage is TRBJ1-2; 9 positions agree with TRBD1. The sequencing input was blood. This receptor was obtained from a man aged 18 to 29 in good health. The CDR3 nucleotides are TGCGCCAGCAGCTTGGCCGGGACAGGGATTGGCTACACCTTC. Translating gives CASSLAGTGIGYTF. Using reference TRBV5-1 and TRBJ1-2 for the parts outside the CDR3, the full variable domain is KAGVTQTPRYLIKTRGQQVTLSCSPISGHRSVSWYQQTPGQGLQFLFEYFSETQRNKGNFPGRFSGRQFSNSRSEMNVSTLELGDSALYLCASSLAGTGIGYTFGSGTRLTVV.